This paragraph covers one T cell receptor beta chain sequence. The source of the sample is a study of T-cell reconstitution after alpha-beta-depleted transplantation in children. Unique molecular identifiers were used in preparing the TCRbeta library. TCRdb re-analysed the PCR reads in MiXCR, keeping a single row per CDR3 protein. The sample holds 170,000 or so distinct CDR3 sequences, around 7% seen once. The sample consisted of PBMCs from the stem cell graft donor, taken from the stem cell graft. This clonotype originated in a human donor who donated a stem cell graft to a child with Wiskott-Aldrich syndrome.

CDR3 nucleotide sequence: TGTGCCAGCAGCCGGGGACTTGGGAACACCGGGGAGCTGTTTTTT. Amino acid sequence: CASSRGLGNTGELFF. The chain couples TRBV5-6 to TRBJ2-2; the D gene is possibly TRBD2 (6 bases). Looked up from germline, CDR1 is SGHDT and CDR2 is YYEEEE. The CDR3 runs 15 residues. Deletions cut 4 bases from V and 1 base from J, with 11 bases between.